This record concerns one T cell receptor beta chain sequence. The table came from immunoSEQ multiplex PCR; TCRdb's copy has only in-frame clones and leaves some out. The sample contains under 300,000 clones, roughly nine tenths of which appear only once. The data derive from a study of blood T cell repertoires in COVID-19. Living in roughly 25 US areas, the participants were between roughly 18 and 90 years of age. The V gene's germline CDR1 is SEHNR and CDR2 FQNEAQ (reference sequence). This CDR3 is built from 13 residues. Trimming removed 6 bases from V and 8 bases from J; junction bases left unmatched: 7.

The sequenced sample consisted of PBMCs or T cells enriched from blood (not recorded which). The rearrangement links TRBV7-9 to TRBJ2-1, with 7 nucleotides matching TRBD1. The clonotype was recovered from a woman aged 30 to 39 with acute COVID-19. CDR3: CASSSRGPDEQFF. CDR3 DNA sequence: TGTGCCAGCAGTAGTAGGGGGCCCGATGAGCAGTTCTTC.